This T cell receptor beta chain was recovered during a study of T cell repertoires in cytomegalovirus infection. Study in general: HLA-B-restricted CMV epitopes that are well studied, plus recently identified HLA-C-restricted ones, were used by the study. Indications came from public TCR beta signatures; they pointed to CMV infection and to a matching HLA type. Whole-study results and caveats: Within the response measured ex vivo, HLA-C-restricted CMV-specific TCR beta clonotypes were dominant.

This clonotype was seen a handful of times. Its cognate antigen is unknown. MiXCR, run by TCRdb on the reads, gives a single entry per CDR3 protein. The sample carries roughly 80,000 distinct CDR3 sequences, 20% to 30% recorded once. This TCR derives from a human donor in good health (CMV status not recorded). Some clones in this sample may be carry-over from other donors' samples. Sequencing was performed on CD8+ T cells from cultured PBMCs, taken from culture after CMV antigen stimulation.

Written as DNA, the CDR3 is TGTGCCAGCAGTCTAAATCCGGGACAGCAAGAGACCCAGTACTTC. Its protein is CASSLNPGQQETQYF. The V gene is TRBV5-4, the J gene TRBJ2-5, with TRBD1 identical over 7 bases. J was trimmed by 2 bases and V by 5 bases; bases with no gene match: 9. CDR1 and CDR2 from the germline V gene are SGHNT and YYREEE (reference sequence). The CDR3 is made up of 15 amino acids.